These 5 T cell receptor beta chains were sequenced from one sample in a study of T-cell memory formation after mild COVID-19. TCRdb ran MiXCR on the 5' RACE reads and lists one entry per CDR3 protein. The table records fewer than 600,000 distinct CDR3 sequences, roughly 22% of them present only once. Sequences were obtained from PBMCs or a T cell subset sorted from them (not recorded which). Receptors originate from an adult woman who had mild COVID-19 (a few samples of this study predate the infection). Cell type and time point are not known.

V and J are TRBV5-1 and TRBJ2-7, with unresolved D. V was trimmed by 4 bases and J by 6 bases, leaving 17 bases between them. In germline, CDR1 is SGHRS, CDR2 YFSETQ. The length of the CDR3 is 14 residues. CDR3 loop: CASSHGAELSEQYF. In DNA form, the CDR3 reads TGCGCCAGCAGCCACGGAGCCGAGCTCAGCGAGCAGTACTTC.

The rearrangement links TRBV6-5 to TRBJ1-1; D ambiguous. V was clipped by 5 bases and J by 10 bases, with 17 bases between them. The germline V gene encodes CDR1 MNHEY and CDR2 SVGAGI. This CDR3 is 13 amino acids long. CDR3 in amino acids: CASSQGAGVGAFF. The DNA of the CDR3 is TGTGCCAGCAGTCAAGGCGCCGGGGTAGGAGCTTTCTTT.

The rearrangement uses TRBV18 and TRBJ1-1; D gene uncertain. Trimming cost V 4 bases and J 1 base, with 10 bases left between them. The germline gives CDR1 KGHSH, CDR2 LQKENI. This CDR3 spans 14 amino acids. The CDR3 spells CASSQRQENTEAFF. CDR3 coding DNA: TGTGCCAGCTCACAGCGGCAAGAGAACACTGAAGCTTTCTTT.

This clonotype has only a few counts. The chain is built from TRBV5-6 and TRBJ2-1; D gene unclear. The CDR3 covers 12 residues. Trimming removed 5 bases at V and 4 bases at J, with 7 bases between. CDR1 is SGHDT and CDR2 is YYEEEE in the germline V gene. The CDR3: CASSMEYNEQFF. DNA for the CDR3: TGTGCCAGCAGTATGGAATACAATGAGCAGTTCTTC.

In its sample, this clonotype was seen many times. This rearrangement joins TRBV12-3 or TRBV12-4 to TRBJ1-1; TRBD1 aligns across 9 bases. V was pared by 2 bases and J by 12 bases, with 13 bases of the junction left unmatched. This CDR3 region has 15 residues. The CDR3 DNA reads as TGTGCCAGCAGTTTAACAGGGGGCTACCAAGGAGTATCTTTCTTT. Translating gives CASSLTGGYQGVSFF.